These 23 T cell receptor beta chains originate from one sample sequenced in a study of tumor-infiltrating lymphocytes in glioblastoma multiforme (dated by TCRdb to 2016 to 2017). Sequenced on an Illumina HiSeq 2500. Using a modified ARM-PCR protocol with multiple V-beta primers and a C-beta primer, the team built TCRB libraries from RNA through three nested multiplex PCR rounds. The public sequencing data were trimmed at Q25 with fastp and processed into clonotypes with MiXCR by TCRdb, which kept only in-frame beta chains. Rows are combined by CDR3 protein, so each entry shows the most common genes and DNA. Here the sample has about 8,400 distinct CDR3 sequences; around 74% occur a single time. Roughly 48% of the sample rests with the top ten. The sequencing sample was made of brain tumor tissue. These TCRs come from a male donor with glioblastoma.

This clonotype was detected only a few times. The chain joins TRBV29-1 to TRBJ1-1; possibly TRBD1 for D (6 bases). The CDR3 totals 16 residues. V lost 5 bases and J lost 3, with 22 bases in between. The germline gives CDR1 SQVTM, CDR2 ANQGSEA. This CDR3 is CSVQPRGRGRDTEAFF. The CDR3 DNA reads as TGCAGCGTTCAACCAAGGGGGAGGGGTCGGGACACTGAAGCTTTCTTT.

This rearrangement joins TRBV2 to TRBJ2-1; D perhaps matches TRBD2 (5 bases). Germline CDR1 is SNHLY and CDR2 is FYNNEI. Trimming removed 6 bases from V and 9 bases from J, with 21 bases in between. The CDR3 is made up of 15 amino acids. CDR3 DNA sequence: TGTGCCAGCAGGCCACTAGGCGCTTTGGAGGCTGAGCAGTTCTTC. It specifies CASRPLGALEAEQFF.

A remark on this clonotype: The junction shows a germline mismatch at one end, possibly a read error. V gene TRBV28 combines with J gene TRBJ1-2, with D unclear. The germline V gene encodes CDR1 MDHEN and CDR2 SYDVKM. This CDR3 comprises 12 residues. CDR3 bases: TGTGCCAGCAGTTTAAAATCAGAAGGATACCCCTTC. Protein product: CASSLKSEGYPF.

The DNA for the CDR3 is TGTGCCAGCAGTTACACCTCTAACTATGGCTACACCTTC. It is translated as CASSYTSNYGYTF. This chain links TRBV6-5 with TRBJ1-2, with D hard to call. Germline CDR1 MNHEY, CDR2 SVGAGI. Trimming removed 2 bases from V and 0 bases from J, with 4 bases in between. The CDR3 totals 13 residues.

This clonotype rates as hyperexpanded. The chain recombines TRBV29-1 with TRBJ2-7; 7 bases are a match to TRBD2. The length of the CDR3 is 13 residues. Trimming cost V 6 bases and J 0 bases; bases outside gene matches: 5. Germline CDR1 reads SQVTM; CDR2 reads ANQGSEA. Here the CDR3 DNA reads TGCAGCGTCCAAACTAGCGACTCCTACGAGCAGTACTTC. Amino acids: CSVQTSDSYEQYF.

The V gene is TRBV5-1, the J gene TRBJ2-2; a weak D match, TRBD1 (6 bases). Germline V gene sequence: CDR1 SGHRS, CDR2 YFSETQ. The CDR3 runs to 14 residues. The ends were cut back, 5 bases at V and 3 bases at J, with 11 bases in the middle. The CDR3 DNA is TGCGCCAGCAGGACCGCAGGGGACACCGGGGAGCTGTTTTTT. Its translation is CASRTAGDTGELFF.

This chain links TRBV11-2 with TRBJ1-2; possibly TRBD1 for D (5 bases). Germline V gives CDR1 SGHAT, CDR2 FQNNGV. V lost 5 bases, J lost 7 bases, and 14 bases lay in between. CDR3 length: 13 residues. The CDR3 DNA is TGTGCCAGCAGCCAAGGGGATTGCATTGGCTACACCTTC. Translation gives CASSQGDCIGYTF.

This clonotype was counted a single time. A much larger clone differs from this one at a single base, so this may be a read error. The chain joins TRBV12-3 or TRBV12-4 to TRBJ2-4; D gene uncertain. The CDR3 loop spans 11 amino acids. CDR3 coding DNA: TGTGCCAGCAGAACGCAAAACATTAAGTACTTC. It is translated as CASRTQNIKYF.

This clonotype was counted many times. J is TRBJ2-1 and V is TRBV29-1; D remains unclear. The CDR3 sequence is 13 residues long. The V end was cut by 0 bases, the J end by 9 bases, with 12 bases between. CDR1 and CDR2 from the germline V gene are SQVTM and ANQGSEA. CDR3 DNA: TGCAGCGTTGAAGATCCTTCGGCCAGTGAGCAGTTCTTC. As protein: CSVEDPSASEQFF.

V is TRBV28 and J is TRBJ1-1; 8 positions agree with TRBD1. Per the germline V gene, CDR1 is MDHEN and CDR2 is SYDVKM. CDR3 length: 15 residues. The V segment lost 4 bases and the J segment 4 bases; nucleotides outside the gene matches: 8. The CDR3 sequence: CASSSDRVGATEAFF. In DNA, the CDR3 is TGTGCCAGCAGTTCGGACAGGGTGGGCGCCACTGAAGCTTTCTTT.

The rearrangement joins TRBV24-1 to TRBJ2-5; D is unresolved. CDR3 length equals 14 residues. Germline values: CDR1 KGHDR, CDR2 SFDVKD. The germline V and J ends were trimmed by 4 bases and 7 bases, with 15 bases remaining between them. DNA for the CDR3: TGTGCCACCAGTGACCGAACCACCGCCGGGACCCAGTACTTC. This encodes CATSDRTTAGTQYF.

Comments on this clonotype: No conserved phenylalanine or tryptophan ends this CDR3, so it is likely a read error. The chain uses TRBV11-2 and TRBJ2-1; weak D call: TRBD2 (6 bases). The CDR3 totals 13 residues. CDR1 and CDR2 from the germline V gene are SGHAT and FQNNGV. For the CDR3, the DNA is TGTGCCAGCGGCTTAGATAGGAGGGATGAGCAGTTCTCC. Encoded protein: CASGLDRRDEQFS.

As concerns this clonotype: Without the conserved terminal phenylalanine or tryptophan, this CDR3 likely stems from a read error. DNA of the CDR3: TGCAGCGTTGAGGATACCTCCTACAGTGGGCAGTTCTTA. The encoded protein is CSVEDTSYSGQFL. The gene calls are TRBV29-1 and TRBJ2-1; D gene ambiguous. The CDR3 is 13 residues long. Trimming pared 3 bases from V and 12 bases from J, leaving 18 bases between. The germline V gene has CDR1 SQVTM and CDR2 ANQGSEA.

This chain connects TRBV13 to TRBJ1-2, with a weak D call TRBD1 (5 bases). Germline values: CDR1 PRHDT, CDR2 FYEKMQ (reference sequence). There are 16 residues in the CDR3. V was pared by 0 bases and J by 8 bases, with 19 bases between. The CDR3 DNA sequence: TGTGCCAGCAGCTTAGGAAGGGGCCACACGGATGGGGGCTACACCTTC. Translating gives CASSLGRGHTDGGYTF.

Ten or more counts support this clonotype. The rearrangement links TRBV7-9 to TRBJ2-5, with TRBD2 matching 10 bases. The CDR3 contains 18 residues. Germline CDR1 reads SEHNR; CDR2 reads FQNEAQ (reference sequence). The V gene end was trimmed by 5 bases and the J gene end by 1 base; junction bases not matched to a gene: 13. CDR3: CASSPAASSGRSQETQYF. DNA of the CDR3: TGTGCCAGCAGCCCAGCCGCCTCTAGCGGGAGATCCCAAGAGACCCAGTACTTC.

On this clonotype: A much larger clone differs by one base, so this may be a read error. The chain links TRBV11-2 to TRBJ2-4; D unresolved. CDR1 and CDR2 (germline): SGHAT, FQNNGV. Trimming took 0 bases from V and 9 from J, leaving 12 bases between them. CDR3 length: 14 residues. In nucleotides, the CDR3 is TGTGCCAGCAGCTTAGAATTCTTAGAAAGCATTCAGTACTTC. This translates into CASSLEFLESIQYF.

DNA of the CDR3: TGTGCCAGCAGTCCTTTTGGTAATGATTCACCCCTCCACTTT. Translation: CASSPFGNDSPLHF. The J gene is TRBJ1-6, the V gene TRBV28; D is undetermined. V gave up 5 bases and J gave up 8 bases, with 13 bases separating them. Germline values: CDR1 MDHEN, CDR2 SYDVKM. The CDR3 is 14 amino acids.

This clonotype appeared a few times. The genes are TRBV29-1 and TRBJ2-1; 7 nucleotides agree with TRBD2. V lost 4 bases and J lost 7; bases outside the gene matches: 7. CDR1 is SQVTM and CDR2 is ANQGSEA in the germline V gene. The CDR3 extends over 13 amino acids. The CDR3 nucleotides read TGCAGCGTTGTACTAGCGTCGGGGAATGAGCAGTTCTTC. This codes for CSVVLASGNEQFF.

In its sample, this clonotype was seen once. The chain has TRBV11-2 and TRBJ1-2; D is undetermined. The V gene lost 5 bases and the J gene lost 0 bases, with 10 bases spanning the gap. The germline V gene has CDR1 SGHAT and CDR2 FQNNGV. The CDR3 spans 14 residues. CDR3 nucleotide sequence: TGTGCCAGCAGCGCCAGTATATCTAACTATGGCTACACCTTC. Its protein is CASSASISNYGYTF.

This clonotype was seen just once. One junction end does not reproduce the germline sequence, and a read error may be involved. V is TRBV11-2 and J is TRBJ2-2; D call uncertain. CDR1 is SGHAT and CDR2 is FQNNGV in the germline V gene. The length of the CDR3 is 20 residues. CDR3 sequence: CTSTSSFGQGLTVDTGELFF. The CDR3 DNA reads as TGTACCAGCACCTCCTCATTCGGCCAAGGGCTAACGGTAGACACCGGGGAGCTGTTTTTT.

This sequence joins TRBV14 and TRBJ2-1; maybe TRBD2 (6 bases). Germline assignment: CDR1 SGHDN and CDR2 FVKESK. Deletions cut 2 bases from V and 5 bases from J, with 19 bases between. This CDR3 comprises 17 residues. The CDR3 region is CASSQFPKTSKNNEQFF. In DNA form, the CDR3 reads TGTGCCAGCAGCCAATTCCCAAAGACTAGTAAAAACAATGAGCAGTTCTTC.

This chain links TRBV11-3 with TRBJ1-1; TRBD1 is a possible D gene (6 bases). The V end lost 3 bases, the J end lost 0 bases, and 14 bases lay between the germline ends. CDR1 SGHNT and CDR2 YENEEA come from the germline V gene. This CDR3 contains 16 residues. The CDR3, as DNA: TGTGCCAGCAGCTTCAGGGGTTCAGGGATGAACACTGAAGCTTTCTTT. Translating gives CASSFRGSGMNTEAFF.

This clonotype was found a few times. The chain uses TRBV20-1 and TRBJ1-5; the D gene is possibly TRBD1 (5 bases). CDR3 length: 15 residues. V dropped 5 bases and J dropped 2 bases, with 16 bases sitting between them. Per germline, CDR1 DFQATT and CDR2 SNEGSKA (reference sequence). CDR3 protein: CSAQEELGGNQPQHF. The DNA for the CDR3 is TGCAGTGCTCAGGAGGAGTTGGGGGGCAATCAGCCCCAGCATTTT.